This T cell receptor beta chain was documented in a study of identical twins. Germline CDR1 and CDR2: SGHTA and FQGNSA. Between the trimmed V and J ends, which lost 7 bases and 1 base, there was a span of 15 bases. The CDR3 covers 15 residues. TCRdb re-derived calls from the 5' RACE reads in MiXCR, one entry per CDR3 protein. The table records about 500,000 distinct CDR3 sequences, about 13% of them present only once. For this clonotype: Its cognate antigen is unknown.

Study-wide results and caveats: When twins shared out-of-frame alpha sequences, those sequences had excess low generation probability.

These data were also reused for a study on yellow fever vaccine responses in identical twins. That study reports: Twins reportedly appeared to share part of their vaccine T cell response while keeping part individual.

Sequencing was performed on CD4+ T cells sorted from blood. The TCR originated in a woman aged 18-29 years in good health. The chain couples TRBV7-2 to TRBJ2-3; D may be TRBD2 (6 bases). CDR3 sequence (DNA): TGTGCCAGCACCCGCGGGGCCAGTGGCACAGATACGCAGTATTTT. Its translation: CASTRGASGTDTQYF.